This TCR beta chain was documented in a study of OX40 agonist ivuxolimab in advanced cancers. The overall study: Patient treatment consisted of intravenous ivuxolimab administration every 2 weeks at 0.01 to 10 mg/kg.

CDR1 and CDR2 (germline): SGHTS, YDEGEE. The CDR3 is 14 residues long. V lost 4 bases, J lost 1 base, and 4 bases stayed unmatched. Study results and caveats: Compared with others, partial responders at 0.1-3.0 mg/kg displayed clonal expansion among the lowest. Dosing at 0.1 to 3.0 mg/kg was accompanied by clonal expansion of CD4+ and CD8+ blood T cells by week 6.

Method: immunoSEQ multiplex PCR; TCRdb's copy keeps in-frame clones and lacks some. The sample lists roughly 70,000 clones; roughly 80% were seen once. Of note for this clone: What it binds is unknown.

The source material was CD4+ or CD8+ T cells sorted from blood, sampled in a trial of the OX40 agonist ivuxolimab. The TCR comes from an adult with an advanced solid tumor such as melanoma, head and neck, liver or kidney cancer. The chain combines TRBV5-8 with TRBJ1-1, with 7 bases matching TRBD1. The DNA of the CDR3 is TGTGCCAGCAGCCGACAGGGCCCGAACACTGAAGCTTTCTTT. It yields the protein CASSRQGPNTEAFF.